Given below is one TCR beta chain in context. The data stem from a study of blood T cells in healthy people across ages. Then a second PCR, running roughly 6 to 12 cycles, was carried out with a sample-barcoded 5' primer and a J-beta primer mix. TCRdb called the 5' RACE reads again in MiXCR, with one record for every CDR3 protein. The top ten clones hold 3.7% of a sample with 780,000 or so distinct CDR3 sequences, more than 20% of them seen once. Germline CDR1 is SNHLY and CDR2 is FYNNEI. Between the trimmed V and J ends, which lost 8 bases and 10 bases, there was a span of 6 bases. This CDR3 region has 9 residues. This sample also belongs to another study, concerning T cells of mothers and their children.

Sequencing was performed on blood. V usage is TRBV2 and J usage is TRBJ2-1; the D is unclear. This TCR derives from a boy aged 10-17 years in good health. CDR3 in amino acids: CASHYEQFF. The CDR3 bases are TGTGCCAGCCACTACGAGCAGTTCTTC.